The present entry profiles one T cell receptor beta chain with its context. Germline V gene sequence: CDR1 MDHEN, CDR2 SYDVKM. V was shortened by 8 bases and J by 5 bases, with 12 bases between the two germline ends. The CDR3 runs to 12 residues. This entry belongs to a study of blood T cell repertoires in COVID-19. Method: immunoSEQ multiplex PCR; TCRdb's copy keeps in-frame clones and lacks some. The data hold about 88,000 clones, with over 75% observed a single time. This TCR was recovered from a woman in her 70s with acute or convalescent COVID-19. The sample taken for sequencing was peripheral blood. The chain links TRBV28 to TRBJ1-2; tentative D call: TRBD1 (6 bases). The CDR3 DNA is TGTGCCAGCCTTAGGACAGTGTATGGCTACACCTTC. Its translation is CASLRTVYGYTF.